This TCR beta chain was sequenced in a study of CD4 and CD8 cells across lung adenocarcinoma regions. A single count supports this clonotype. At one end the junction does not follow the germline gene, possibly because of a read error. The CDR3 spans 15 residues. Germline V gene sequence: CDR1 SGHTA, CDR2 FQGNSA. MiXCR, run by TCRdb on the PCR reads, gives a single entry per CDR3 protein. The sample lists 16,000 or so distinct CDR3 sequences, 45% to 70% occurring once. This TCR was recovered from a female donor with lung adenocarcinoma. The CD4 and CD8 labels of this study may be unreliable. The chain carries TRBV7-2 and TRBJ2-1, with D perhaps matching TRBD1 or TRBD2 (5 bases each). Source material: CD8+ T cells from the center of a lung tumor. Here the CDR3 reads CASSEGLVGANAQFF. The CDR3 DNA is TGTGCCAGCAGCGAGGGGCTAGTGGGCGCAAATGCGCAGTTCTTC.